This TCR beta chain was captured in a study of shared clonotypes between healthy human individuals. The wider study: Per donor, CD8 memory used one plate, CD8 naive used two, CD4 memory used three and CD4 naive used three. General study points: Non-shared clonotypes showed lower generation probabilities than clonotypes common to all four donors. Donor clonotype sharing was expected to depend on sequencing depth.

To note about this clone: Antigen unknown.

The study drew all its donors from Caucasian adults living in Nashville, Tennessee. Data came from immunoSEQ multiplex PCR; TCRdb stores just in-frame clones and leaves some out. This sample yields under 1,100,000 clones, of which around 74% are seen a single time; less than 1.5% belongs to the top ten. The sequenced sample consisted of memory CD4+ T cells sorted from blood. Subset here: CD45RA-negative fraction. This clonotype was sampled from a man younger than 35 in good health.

The DNA for the CDR3 is TGCAGCGTTTCAGGGGGGGGCAATCAGCCCCAGCATTTT. It encodes CSVSGGGNQPQHF. J is TRBJ1-5 and V is TRBV29-1, with 7 nucleotides matching TRBD1. The CDR3 totals 13 residues. V lost 5 bases to trimming and J lost 2 bases; unmatched junction nucleotides: 3. Germline V gene sequence: CDR1 SQVTM, CDR2 ANQGSEA.